This T cell receptor beta chain was captured in a study of tumor-infiltrating lymphocytes in primary liver carcinoma. Turning to the study itself: All lesions had stage T1-T3 N0M0 and roughly 4 to 10 cm widths.

A note on this clonotype: At one end the junction does not follow the germline gene, possibly because of a read error.

CDR3 length equals 18 residues. Germline CDR1 MNHEY, CDR2 SVGEGT. Joint extraction of RNA and DNA used roughly 20-33 mg of bulk tissue that was unsorted. Subjects presented with primary liver carcinoma managed by surgical resection. Chronic HBV infection, untreated so far, was present in the patients. cDNA specific to TCR beta was made from 500 ng of total RNA, with a constant-region primer employed for priming. Slightly modified ARM-PCR with three nested multiplex PCR rounds yielded TCR beta libraries. Two initial PCR rounds of around 9 cycles each paired TRBV1-TRBV30 forward primers with a C-beta reverse primer. TCRdb itself ran the multiplex PCR reads through MiXCR, one entry per CDR3 protein. The sample includes fewer than 90,000 distinct CDR3 sequences, 72% of them seen just once.

The specimen was liver tumor tissue from sampling region 1. Stated subset: tumor region T1, superior pole. The chain combines TRBV6-2 or TRBV6-3 with TRBJ2-6; 8 nucleotides align to TRBD2. The clonotype was recovered from a middle-aged man with primary liver carcinoma and hepatitis B virus infection. CDR3 DNA sequence: TGTGTCAGCCAAGGTCCCAGCGGGAGCATATCTGGGGCCAACGTCCTGACTTTC. The encoded protein is CVSQGPSGSISGANVLTF.